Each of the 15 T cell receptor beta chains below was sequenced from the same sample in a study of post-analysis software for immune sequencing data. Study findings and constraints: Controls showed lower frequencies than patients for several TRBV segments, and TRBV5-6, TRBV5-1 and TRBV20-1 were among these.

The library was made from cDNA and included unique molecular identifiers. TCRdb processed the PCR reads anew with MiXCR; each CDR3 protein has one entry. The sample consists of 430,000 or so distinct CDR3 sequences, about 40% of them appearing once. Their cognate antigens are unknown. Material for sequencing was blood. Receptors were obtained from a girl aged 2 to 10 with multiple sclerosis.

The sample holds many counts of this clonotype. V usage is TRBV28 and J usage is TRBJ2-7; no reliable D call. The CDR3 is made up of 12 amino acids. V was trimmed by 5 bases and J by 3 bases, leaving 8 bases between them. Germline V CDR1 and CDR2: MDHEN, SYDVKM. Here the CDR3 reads CASSLPGYEQYF. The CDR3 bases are TGTGCCAGCAGTCTCCCAGGCTACGAGCAGTACTTC.

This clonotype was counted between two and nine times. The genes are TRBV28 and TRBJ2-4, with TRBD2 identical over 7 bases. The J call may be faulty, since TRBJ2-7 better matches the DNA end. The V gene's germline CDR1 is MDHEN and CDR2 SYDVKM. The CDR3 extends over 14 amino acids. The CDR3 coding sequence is TGTGCCAGCAGTTTAGCGGGAGAGCACTACGAGCAGTACTTC. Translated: CASSLAGEHYEQYF.

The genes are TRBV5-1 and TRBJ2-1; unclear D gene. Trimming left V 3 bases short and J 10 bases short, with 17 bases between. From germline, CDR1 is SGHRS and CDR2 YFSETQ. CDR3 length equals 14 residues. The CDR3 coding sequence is TGCGCCAGCAGCTACGACGTTCAATCGGCGGAGCAGTTCTTC. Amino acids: CASSYDVQSAEQFF.

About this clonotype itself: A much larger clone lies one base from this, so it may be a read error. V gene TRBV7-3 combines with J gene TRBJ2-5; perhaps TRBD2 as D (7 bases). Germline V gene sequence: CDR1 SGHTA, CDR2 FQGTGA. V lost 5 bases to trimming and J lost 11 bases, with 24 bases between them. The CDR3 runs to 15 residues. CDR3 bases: TGTGCCAGCAGCGAGCTGGGGGGGCCGGGGAATGAGCAGTACTTC. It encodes CASSELGGPGNEQYF.

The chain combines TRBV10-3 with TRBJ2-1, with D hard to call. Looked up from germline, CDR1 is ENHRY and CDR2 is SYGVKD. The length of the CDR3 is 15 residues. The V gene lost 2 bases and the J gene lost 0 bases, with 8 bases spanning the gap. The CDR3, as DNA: TGTGCCATCAGTGAGGATAGTACCTCCTACAATGAGCAGTTCTTC. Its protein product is CAISEDSTSYNEQFF.

Here the CDR3 reads CASSPNRGNNQPQHF. The CDR3 DNA reads as TGTGCCAGCAGCCCGAACCGGGGGAACAATCAGCCCCAGCATTTT. The V and J genes are TRBV7-3 and TRBJ1-5, with a tentative D call TRBD1 (5 bases). Germline V gives CDR1 SGHTA, CDR2 FQGTGA. The CDR3 extends over 15 amino acids. V gave up 5 bases and J gave up 3 bases, with 14 bases separating them.

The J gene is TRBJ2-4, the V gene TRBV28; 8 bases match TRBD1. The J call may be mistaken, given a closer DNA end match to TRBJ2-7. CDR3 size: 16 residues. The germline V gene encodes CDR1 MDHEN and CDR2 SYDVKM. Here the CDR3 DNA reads TGTGCCAGCAGTTTCCAAGGGACAGGTTCCTCTTACGAGCAGTACTTC. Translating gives CASSFQGTGSSYEQYF.

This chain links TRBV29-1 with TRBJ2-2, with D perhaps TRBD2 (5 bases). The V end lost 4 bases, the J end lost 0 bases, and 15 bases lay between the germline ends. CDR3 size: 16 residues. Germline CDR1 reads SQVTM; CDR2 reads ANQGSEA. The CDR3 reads CSVVGGAGSNTGELFF. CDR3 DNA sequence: TGCAGCGTTGTGGGTGGTGCGGGTTCGAACACCGGGGAGCTGTTTTTT.

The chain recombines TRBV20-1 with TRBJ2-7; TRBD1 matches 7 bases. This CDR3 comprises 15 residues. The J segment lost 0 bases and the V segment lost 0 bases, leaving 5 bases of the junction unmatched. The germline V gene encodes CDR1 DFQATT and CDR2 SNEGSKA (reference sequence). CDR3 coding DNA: TGCAGTGCTAGAGATCCCGGGACAGCCTCCTACGAGCAGTACTTC. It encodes CSARDPGTASYEQYF.

As DNA, the CDR3 is TGTGCCAGCAGTGTGACAGGGGGTGACTACGAGCAGTACTTC. This sequence encodes CASSVTGGDYEQYF. This sequence joins TRBV28 and TRBJ2-7; TRBD1 aligns across 9 bases. The CDR3 length is 14 residues. Germline values: CDR1 MDHEN, CDR2 SYDVKM. J was trimmed by 3 bases and V by 5 bases; bases with no gene match: 5.

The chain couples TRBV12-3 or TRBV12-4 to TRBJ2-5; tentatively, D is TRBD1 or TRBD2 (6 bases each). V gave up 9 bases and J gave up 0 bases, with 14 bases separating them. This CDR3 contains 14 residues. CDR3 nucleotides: TGTGCCAGTAAAGGGGGGCCGGACCAAGAGACCCAGTACTTC. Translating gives CASKGGPDQETQYF.

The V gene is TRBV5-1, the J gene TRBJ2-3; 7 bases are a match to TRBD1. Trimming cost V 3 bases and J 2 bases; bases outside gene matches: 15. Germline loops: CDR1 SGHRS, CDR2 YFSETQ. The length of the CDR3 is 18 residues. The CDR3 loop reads CASSSTGQGGVYTDTQYF. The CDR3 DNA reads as TGCGCCAGCAGCTCGACAGGGCAGGGTGGGGTTTACACAGATACGCAGTATTTT. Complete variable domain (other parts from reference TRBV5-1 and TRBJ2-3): KAGVTQTPRYLIKTRGQQVTLSCSPISGHRSVSWYQQTPGQGLQFLFEYFSETQRNKGNFPGRFSGRQFSNSRSEMNVSTLELGDSALYLCASSSTGQGGVYTDTQYFGPGTRLTVL.

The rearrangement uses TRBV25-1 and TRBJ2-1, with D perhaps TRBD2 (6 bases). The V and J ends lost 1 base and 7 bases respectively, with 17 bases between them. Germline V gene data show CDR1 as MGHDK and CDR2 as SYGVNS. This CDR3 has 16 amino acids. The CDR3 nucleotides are TGTGCCAGCAGTGAATGGGCGGGACTCGGACGGAATGAGCAGTTCTTC. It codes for CASSEWAGLGRNEQFF.

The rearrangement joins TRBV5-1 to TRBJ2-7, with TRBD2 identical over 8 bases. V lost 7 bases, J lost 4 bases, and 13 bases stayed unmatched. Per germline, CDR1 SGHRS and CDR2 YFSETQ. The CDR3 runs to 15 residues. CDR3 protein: CASHAGGQFSYEQYF. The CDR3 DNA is TGCGCCAGCCACGCGGGGGGCCAATTCTCTTACGAGCAGTACTTC.

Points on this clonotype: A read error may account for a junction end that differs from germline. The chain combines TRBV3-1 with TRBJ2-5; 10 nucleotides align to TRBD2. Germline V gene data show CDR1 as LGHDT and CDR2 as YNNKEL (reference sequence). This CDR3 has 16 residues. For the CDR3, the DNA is TGTGCCAGCAGTCAAGGCCTAGCGGGGGATGCAGAGACCCAGTACTTC. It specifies CASSQGLAGDAETQYF.